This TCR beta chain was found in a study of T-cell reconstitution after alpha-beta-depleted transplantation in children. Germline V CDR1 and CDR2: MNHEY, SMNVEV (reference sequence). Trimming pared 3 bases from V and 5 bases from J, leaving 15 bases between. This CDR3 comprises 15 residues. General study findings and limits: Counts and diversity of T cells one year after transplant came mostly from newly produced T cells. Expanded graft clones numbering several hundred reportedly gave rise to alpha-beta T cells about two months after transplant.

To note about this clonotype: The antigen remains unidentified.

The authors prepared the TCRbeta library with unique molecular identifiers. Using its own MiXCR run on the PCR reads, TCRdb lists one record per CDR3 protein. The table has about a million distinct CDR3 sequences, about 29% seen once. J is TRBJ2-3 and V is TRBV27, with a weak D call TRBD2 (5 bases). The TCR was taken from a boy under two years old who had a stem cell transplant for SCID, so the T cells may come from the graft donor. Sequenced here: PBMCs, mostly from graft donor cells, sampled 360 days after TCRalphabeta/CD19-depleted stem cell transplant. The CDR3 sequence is CASSLQRHRGDTQYF. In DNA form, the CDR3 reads TGTGCCAGCAGTTTGCAGCGCCACCGGGGAGATACGCAGTATTTT.